Listed below are T cell receptor beta chains from one sample, sequenced in a study of Graves' ophthalmopathy and Graves' hyperthyroidism. TCRdb reprocessed the multiplex PCR reads with MiXCR, giving one entry per CDR3 protein. The table shows about half a million distinct CDR3 sequences, with around 14% occurring only once. Material: blood. The receptors were sampled from a woman in her 30s with Graves' ophthalmopathy. Each CDR3 is given without its conserved first and last residue. Fields, in order: CDR3 protein, J gene, V gene.

ASSQERVVGLNIKY TRBJ2-4 TRBV4-1
ASSQGTQSREQY TRBJ2-7 TRBV27
ASRRGGDTGELF TRBJ2-2 TRBV6-5
ASSIIRNSNQPQH TRBJ1-5 TRBV19
ASSQALAGKKETQY TRBJ2-5 TRBV4-2
ASSLTAGQPQH TRBJ1-5 TRBV27
ASSPDNQSPLH TRBJ1-6 TRBV18
TSSAGGEGQPQH TRBJ1-5 TRBV2
ASSLGSGLGGSSGNTIY TRBJ1-3 TRBV12-3/TRBV12-4
ASIPKGRHGYT TRBJ1-2 TRBV28
ASSSGTAITGELF TRBJ2-2 TRBV28
ASSLSARGETQY TRBJ2-5 TRBV27
TSKEGDTGELF TRBJ2-2 TRBV19
ASAIAGGGNIQY TRBJ2-4 TRBV19
AWSLAGGSYNEQF TRBJ2-1 TRBV30
ATSRGQEGETQY TRBJ2-5 TRBV15